This TCR beta chain was obtained from a study of beta chain features in type 1 diabetes. V lost 4 bases to trimming and J lost 3 bases, with 22 bases between them. The germline CDR1 and CDR2 sequences are SGDLS and YYNGEE. This CDR3 has 18 residues. General study findings and limits: TCRB repertoires of naive, central memory and Treg cells appeared more similar among patients than among healthy donors. Patients with type 1 diabetes showed fewer VDJ junction insertions and more deletions. People with Type 1 diabetes carried modestly yet significantly shorter TCRB CDR3s in all four CD4+ subsets.

Central memory, naive, regulatory and stem cell-like memory CD4+ cells were sorted by CD45RO/CCR7/CD25/CD127/CD95/CD27. Comment on this clone: Its antigen is not identified.

Investigators reverse transcribed all isolated RNA, so they sequenced expressed TCRB transcripts. The repertoire was sequenced with immunoSEQ multiplex PCR; TCRdb's copy has only in-frame clones and lacks some. Among about 410,000 clones listed, 14% were seen once. The clonotype originates from a man in his thirties or forties in good health. J is TRBJ2-2 and V is TRBV9, with D perhaps TRBD2 (6 bases). Specimen: naive CD4+ T cells from blood. In DNA form, the CDR3 reads TGTGCCAGCAGCCCTCGAGGCGGGGACGTATTATACACCGGGGAGCTGTTTTTT. Its protein is CASSPRGGDVLYTGELFF. Drawing the rest from reference TRBV9 and TRBJ2-2, the complete variable domain is DSGVTQTPKHLITATGQRVTLRCSPRSGDLSVYWYQQSLDQGLQFLIQYYNGEERAKGNILERFSAQQFPDLHSELNLSSLELGDSALYFCASSPRGGDVLYTGELFFGEGSRLTVL.